This TCR beta chain originates from a study of metastatic and nonmetastatic thyroid tumors. Background on the study: The comparison covered peripheral blood and tumor or nodule tissue in malignant and benign thyroid patients. The study's findings and limits: Reports indicated that malignant thyroid tumors showed significantly higher TCR beta diversity than benign nodules did, in blood and tumor.

This clone was observed a few times. What it binds is unknown. Study processing details: Between-group CDR3 differences, defined by clinicopathological status, yielded a distant-metastasis classifier for papillary thyroid cancer. TCRdb reprocessed the PCR reads using MiXCR. The V and J calls, along with clone size, are taken from TCRdb and not from the paper's own processing. This sample yields about 27,000 clones, of which around 16% are seen a single time; under 7.5% belongs to the top ten. Patients had received no treatment of any kind before thyroid surgery. The sample consisted of blood. This receptor was identified in a male donor with papillary thyroid cancer or a benign thyroid nodule (not recorded which). Some clones in this sample may be carry-over from other donors' samples.

DNA for the CDR3: TGCGCCAGCAGCGGTTCGACAGGGATCTCTGGAAACACCATATATTTT. Translation: CASSGSTGISGNTIYF. The genes are TRBV5-1 and TRBJ1-3, with 7 nucleotides matching TRBD1. There are 16 residues in the CDR3. Trimming took 4 bases from V and 0 from J; bases not matched to a gene: 7. The germline V gene encodes CDR1 SGHRS and CDR2 YFSETQ.